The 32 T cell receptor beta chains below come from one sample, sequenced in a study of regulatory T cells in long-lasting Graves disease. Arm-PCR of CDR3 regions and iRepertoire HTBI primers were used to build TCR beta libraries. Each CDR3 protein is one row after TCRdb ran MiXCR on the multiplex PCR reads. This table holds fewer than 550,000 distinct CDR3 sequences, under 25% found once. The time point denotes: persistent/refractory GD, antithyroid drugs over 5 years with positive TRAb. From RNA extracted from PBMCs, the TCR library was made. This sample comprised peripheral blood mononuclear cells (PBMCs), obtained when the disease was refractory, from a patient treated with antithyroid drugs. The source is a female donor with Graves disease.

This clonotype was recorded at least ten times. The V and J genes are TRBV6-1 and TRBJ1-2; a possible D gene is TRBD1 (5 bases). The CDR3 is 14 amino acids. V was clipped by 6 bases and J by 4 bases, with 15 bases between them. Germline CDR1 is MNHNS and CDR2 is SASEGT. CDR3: CASRDRWGVYGYTF. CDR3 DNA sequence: TGTGCCAGCAGGGACCGTTGGGGCGTCTATGGCTACACCTTC.

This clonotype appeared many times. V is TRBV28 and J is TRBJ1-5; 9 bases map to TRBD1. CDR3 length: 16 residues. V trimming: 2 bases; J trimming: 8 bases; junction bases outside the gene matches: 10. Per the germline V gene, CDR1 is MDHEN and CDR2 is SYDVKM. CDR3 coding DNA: TGTGCCAGCAGTTTAGTCTTCGGGACAGGGAAAGAGCCCCAGCATTTT. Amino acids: CASSLVFGTGKEPQHF.

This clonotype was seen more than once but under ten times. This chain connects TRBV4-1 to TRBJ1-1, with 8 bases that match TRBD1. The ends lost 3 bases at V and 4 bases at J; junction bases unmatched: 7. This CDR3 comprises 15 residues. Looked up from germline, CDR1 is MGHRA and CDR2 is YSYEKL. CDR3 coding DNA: TGCGCCAGCAGCCACATGACAGGGGTGGGCACTGAAGCTTTCTTT. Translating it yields CASSHMTGVGTEAFF.

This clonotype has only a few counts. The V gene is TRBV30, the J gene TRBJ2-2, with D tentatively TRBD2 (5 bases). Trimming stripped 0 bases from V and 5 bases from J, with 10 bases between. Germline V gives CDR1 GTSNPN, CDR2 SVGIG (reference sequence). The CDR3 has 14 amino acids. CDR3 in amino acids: CAWSVLRGTGELFF. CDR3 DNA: TGTGCCTGGAGTGTACTGAGAGGGACCGGGGAGCTGTTTTTT. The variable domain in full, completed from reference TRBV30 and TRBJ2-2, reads SQTIHQWPATLVQPVGSPLSLECTVEGTSNPNLYWYRQAAGRGLQLLFYSVGIGQISSEVPQNLSASRPQDRQFILSSKKLLLSDSGFYLCAWSVLRGTGELFFGEGSRLTVL.

The CDR3 sequence is CSAPSTGGGVQETQYF. In DNA form, the CDR3 reads TGCAGTGCTCCGTCTACGGGGGGCGGGGTCCAAGAGACCCAGTACTTC. The chain couples TRBV20-1 to TRBJ2-5; D is possibly TRBD2 (7 bases). With 5 bases removed from V and 1 base from J, the gap between germline ends came to 20 bases. The CDR3 contains 16 residues. From germline, CDR1 is DFQATT and CDR2 SNEGSKA (reference sequence).

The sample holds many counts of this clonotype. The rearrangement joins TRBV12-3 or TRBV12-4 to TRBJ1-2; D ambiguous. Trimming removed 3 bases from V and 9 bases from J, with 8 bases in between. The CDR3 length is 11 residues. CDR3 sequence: CASSFGRSYTF. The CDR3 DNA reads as TGTGCCAGCAGTTTCGGCAGGAGCTACACCTTC.

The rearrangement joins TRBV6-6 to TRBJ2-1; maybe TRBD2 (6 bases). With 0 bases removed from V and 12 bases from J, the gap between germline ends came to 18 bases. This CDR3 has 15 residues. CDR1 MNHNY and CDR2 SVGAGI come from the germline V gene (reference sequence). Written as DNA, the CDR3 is TGTGCCAGCAGTTACTCGGGAGGCGCAGGAGTTTGGCAGTTCTTC. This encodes CASSYSGGAGVWQFF.

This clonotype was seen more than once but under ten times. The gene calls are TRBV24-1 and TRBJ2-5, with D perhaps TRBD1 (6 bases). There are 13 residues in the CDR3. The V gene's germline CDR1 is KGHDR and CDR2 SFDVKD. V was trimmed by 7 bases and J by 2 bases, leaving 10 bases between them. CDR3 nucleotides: TGTGCCACCAGCCGGACAGATCAAGAGACCCAGTACTTC. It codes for CATSRTDQETQYF.

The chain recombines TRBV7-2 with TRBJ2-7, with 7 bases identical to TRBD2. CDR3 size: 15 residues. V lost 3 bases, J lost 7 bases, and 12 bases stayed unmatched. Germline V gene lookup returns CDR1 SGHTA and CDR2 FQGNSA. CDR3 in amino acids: CASSFALAVRGEQYF. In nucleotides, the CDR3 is TGTGCCAGCAGCTTCGCCCTAGCGGTTCGGGGTGAGCAGTACTTC.

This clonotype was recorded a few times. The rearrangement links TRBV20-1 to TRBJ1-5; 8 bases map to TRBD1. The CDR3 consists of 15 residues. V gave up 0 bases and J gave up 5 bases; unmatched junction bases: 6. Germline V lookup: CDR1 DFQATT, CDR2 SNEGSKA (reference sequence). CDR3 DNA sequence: TGCAGTGCTAGAGATCCAGGGGGCTATGATCAGCCCCAGCATTTT. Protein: CSARDPGGYDQPQHF.

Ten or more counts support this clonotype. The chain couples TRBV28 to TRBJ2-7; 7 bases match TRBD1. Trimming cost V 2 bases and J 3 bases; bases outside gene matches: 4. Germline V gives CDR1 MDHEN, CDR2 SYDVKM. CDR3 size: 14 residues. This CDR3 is CASSLEGQIYEQYF. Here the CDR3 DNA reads TGTGCCAGCAGTTTAGAGGGACAGATCTACGAGCAGTACTTC. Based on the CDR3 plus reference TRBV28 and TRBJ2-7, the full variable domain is DVKVTQSSRYLVKRTGEKVFLECVQDMDHENMFWYRQDPGLGLRLIYFSYDVKMKEKGDIPEGYSVSREKKERFSLILESASTNQTSMYLCASSLEGQIYEQYFGPGTRLTVT.

CDR3 sequence reads: CASIPRDIFDGYTF. The CDR3 DNA is TGTGCCAGTATCCCTCGGGACATTTTTGATGGCTACACCTTC. V and J are TRBV19 and TRBJ1-2, with D possibly being TRBD1 (6 bases). V lost 7 bases to trimming and J lost 6 bases, with 18 bases between them. The CDR3 runs to 14 residues. Germline CDR1 is LNHDA and CDR2 is SQIVND (reference sequence).

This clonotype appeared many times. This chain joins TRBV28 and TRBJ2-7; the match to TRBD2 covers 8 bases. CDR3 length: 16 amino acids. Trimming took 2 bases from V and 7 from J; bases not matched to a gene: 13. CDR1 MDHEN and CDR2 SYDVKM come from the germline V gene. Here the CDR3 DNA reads TGTGCCAGCAGTTTAGGGAGGTACGGGAGGGTAGGAGAGCAGTACTTC. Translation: CASSLGRYGRVGEQYF.

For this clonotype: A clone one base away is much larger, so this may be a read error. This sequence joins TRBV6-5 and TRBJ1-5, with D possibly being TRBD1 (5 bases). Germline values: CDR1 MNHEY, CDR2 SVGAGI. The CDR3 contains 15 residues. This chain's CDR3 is CASSHSPGGDQPQHF. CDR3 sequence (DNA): TGTGCCAGCAGTCACTCCCCGGGGGGGGATCAGCCCCAGCATTTT.

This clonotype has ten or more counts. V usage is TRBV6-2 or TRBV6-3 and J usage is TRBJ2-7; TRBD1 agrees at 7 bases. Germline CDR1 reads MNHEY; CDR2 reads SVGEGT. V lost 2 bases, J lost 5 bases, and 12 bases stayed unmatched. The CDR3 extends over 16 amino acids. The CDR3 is CASSYEDPAGGDEQYF. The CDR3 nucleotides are TGTGCCAGCAGTTACGAGGACCCCGCAGGGGGAGACGAGCAGTACTTC.

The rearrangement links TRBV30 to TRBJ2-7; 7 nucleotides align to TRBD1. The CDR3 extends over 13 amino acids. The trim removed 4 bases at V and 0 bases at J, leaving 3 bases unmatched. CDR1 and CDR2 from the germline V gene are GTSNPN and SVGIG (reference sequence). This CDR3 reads CAWTGGNSYEQYF. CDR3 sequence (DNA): TGTGCCTGGACAGGGGGTAACTCCTACGAGCAGTACTTC. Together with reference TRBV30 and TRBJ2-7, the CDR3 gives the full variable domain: SQTIHQWPATLVQPVGSPLSLECTVEGTSNPNLYWYRQAAGRGLQLLFYSVGIGQISSEVPQNLSASRPQDRQFILSSKKLLLSDSGFYLCAWTGGNSYEQYFGPGTRLTVT.

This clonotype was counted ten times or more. In DNA form, the CDR3 reads TGTGCCAGCAGCTGGACTAGCGGCTACGAGCAGTACTTC. Protein: CASSWTSGYEQYF. V is TRBV7-3 and J is TRBJ2-7; 10 bases map to TRBD2. This CDR3 has 13 residues. Germline V CDR1 and CDR2: SGHTA, FQGTGA. With 4 bases clipped from V and 3 bases from J, the junction kept 0 bases outside the gene matches.

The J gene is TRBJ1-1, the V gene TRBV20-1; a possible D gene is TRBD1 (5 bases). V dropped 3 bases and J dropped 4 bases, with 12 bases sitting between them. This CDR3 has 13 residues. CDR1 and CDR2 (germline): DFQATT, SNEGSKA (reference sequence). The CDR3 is CSASRRGFTEAFF. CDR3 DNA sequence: TGCAGTGCTAGTCGACGGGGGTTCACTGAAGCTTTCTTT.

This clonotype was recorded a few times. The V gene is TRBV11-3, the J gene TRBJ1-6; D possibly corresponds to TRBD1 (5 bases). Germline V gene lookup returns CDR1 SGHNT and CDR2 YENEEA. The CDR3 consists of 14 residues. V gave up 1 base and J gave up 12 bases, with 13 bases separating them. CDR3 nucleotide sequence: TGTGCCAGCAGCTTAGGGCAGGGAGAGGGACCCCTCCACTTT. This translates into CASSLGQGEGPLHF.

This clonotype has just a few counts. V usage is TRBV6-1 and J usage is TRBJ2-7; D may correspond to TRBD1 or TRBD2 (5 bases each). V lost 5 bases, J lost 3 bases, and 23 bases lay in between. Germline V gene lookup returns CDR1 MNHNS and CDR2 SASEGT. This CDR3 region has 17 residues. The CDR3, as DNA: TGTGCCAGCAGTCATAGACACCAATTGGGGGTGAACTACGAGCAGTACTTC. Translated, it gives CASSHRHQLGVNYEQYF.

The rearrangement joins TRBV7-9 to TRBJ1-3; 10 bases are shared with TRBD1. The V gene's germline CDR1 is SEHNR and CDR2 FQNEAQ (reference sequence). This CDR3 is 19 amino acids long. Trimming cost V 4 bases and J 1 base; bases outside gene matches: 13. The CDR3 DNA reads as TGTGCCAGCAGCTCCCCTCGGCGACAGGGGGCTTCATCTGGAAACACCATATATTTT. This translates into CASSSPRRQGASSGNTIYF.

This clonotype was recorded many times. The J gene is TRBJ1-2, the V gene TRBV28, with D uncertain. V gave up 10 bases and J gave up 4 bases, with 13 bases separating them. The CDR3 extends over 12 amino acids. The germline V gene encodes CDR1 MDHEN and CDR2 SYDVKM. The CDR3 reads CAITRGAYGYTF. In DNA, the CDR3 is TGTGCCATCACGCGGGGAGCCTATGGCTACACCTTC.

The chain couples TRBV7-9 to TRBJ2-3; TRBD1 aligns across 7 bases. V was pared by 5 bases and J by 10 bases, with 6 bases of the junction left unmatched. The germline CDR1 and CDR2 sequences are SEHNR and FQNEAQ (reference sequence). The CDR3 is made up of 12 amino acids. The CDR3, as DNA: TGTGCCAGCAGCCTGACAGGGCTCGCGCAGTATTTT. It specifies CASSLTGLAQYF.

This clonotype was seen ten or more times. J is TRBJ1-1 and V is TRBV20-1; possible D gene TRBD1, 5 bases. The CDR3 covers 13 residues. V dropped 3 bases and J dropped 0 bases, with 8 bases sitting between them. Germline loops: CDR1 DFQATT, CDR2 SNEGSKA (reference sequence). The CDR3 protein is CSARGGMNTEAFF. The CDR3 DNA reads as TGCAGTGCTAGGGGGGGGATGAACACTGAAGCTTTCTTT.

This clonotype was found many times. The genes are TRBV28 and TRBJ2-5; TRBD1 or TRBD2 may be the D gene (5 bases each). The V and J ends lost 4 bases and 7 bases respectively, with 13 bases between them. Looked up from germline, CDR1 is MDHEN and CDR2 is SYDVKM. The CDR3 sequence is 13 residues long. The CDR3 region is CASSWDLPGTQYF. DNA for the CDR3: TGTGCCAGCAGTTGGGACCTCCCGGGGACCCAGTACTTC.

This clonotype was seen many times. The CDR3: CASNQGYRGYTF. The CDR3 region has the DNA TGTGCCAGCAACCAAGGGTACCGCGGCTACACCTTC. This rearrangement joins TRBV11-2 to TRBJ1-2, with unresolved D. The CDR3 has 12 residues. V lost 7 bases and J 8 bases, leaving 14 bases between the germline ends. Germline values: CDR1 SGHAT, CDR2 FQNNGV.

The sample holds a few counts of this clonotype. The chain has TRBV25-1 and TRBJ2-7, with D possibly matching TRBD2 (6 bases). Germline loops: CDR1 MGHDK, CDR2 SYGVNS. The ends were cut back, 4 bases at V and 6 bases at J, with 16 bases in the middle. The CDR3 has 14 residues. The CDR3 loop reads CASSASLAVGEQYF. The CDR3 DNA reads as TGTGCCAGCAGTGCAAGCTTAGCGGTCGGCGAGCAGTACTTC.

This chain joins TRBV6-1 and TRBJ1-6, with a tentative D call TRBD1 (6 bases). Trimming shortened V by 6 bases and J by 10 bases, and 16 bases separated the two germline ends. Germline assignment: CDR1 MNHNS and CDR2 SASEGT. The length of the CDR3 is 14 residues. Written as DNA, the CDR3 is TGTGCCAGCAGCCCGGGGCAGGGGCCCTCACCCCTCCACTTT. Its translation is CASSPGQGPSPLHF.

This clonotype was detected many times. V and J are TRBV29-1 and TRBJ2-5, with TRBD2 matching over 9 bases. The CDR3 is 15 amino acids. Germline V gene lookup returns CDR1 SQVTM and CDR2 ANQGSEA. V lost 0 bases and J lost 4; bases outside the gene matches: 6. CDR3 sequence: CSVEDYLAGRETQYF. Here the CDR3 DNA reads TGCAGCGTTGAAGATTACCTAGCGGGAAGAGAGACCCAGTACTTC.

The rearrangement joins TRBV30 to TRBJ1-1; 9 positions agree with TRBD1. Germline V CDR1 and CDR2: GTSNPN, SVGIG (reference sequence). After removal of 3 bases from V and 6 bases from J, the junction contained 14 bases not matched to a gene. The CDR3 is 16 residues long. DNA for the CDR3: TGTGCCTGGAGAAACCCCAGGGGACAGGGTGTCGCTGAAGCTTTCTTT. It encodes CAWRNPRGQGVAEAFF.

CDR3 nucleotides: TGTGCCACCAGTGAGACAGGGGGATCGAATACGCAGTATTTT. It codes for CATSETGGSNTQYF. The V call is TRBV24-1, the J call TRBJ2-3; 9 bases align to TRBD1. Germline V gene data show CDR1 as KGHDR and CDR2 as SFDVKD. Unmatched junction bases numbered 5, after V lost 4 bases and J lost 7 bases. CDR3 size: 14 residues.

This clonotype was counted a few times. In nucleotides, the CDR3 is TGCAGCGTTGCCACAGGGCCGGGAGGGTATGGCTACACCTTC. Residues: CSVATGPGGYGYTF. This chain links TRBV29-1 with TRBJ1-2; maybe TRBD1 (6 bases). From germline, CDR1 is SQVTM and CDR2 ANQGSEA. V was clipped by 4 bases and J by 5 bases, with 17 bases between them. This CDR3 contains 14 residues.